This record covers a single TCR beta chain. Its specificity is not known. This CDR3 has 15 amino acids. Per the germline V gene, CDR1 is LNHDA and CDR2 is SQIVND (reference sequence). V lost 3 bases and J 6 bases, leaving 17 bases between the germline ends. The sample originates from a study of graft-versus-host responses after intestinal transplantation. Across the study: Those transplanted obtained multivisceral, liver-intestinal, or isolated intestinal grafts. After anti-thymocyte globulin induction, recipients took tacrolimus and steroids for two to three years. Study-wide results and limits: Peak circulating GvH clone levels tracked with early post-transplant HvG declines. Recipient bone marrow held GvH clones, some seen earlier in ileum or blood.

The repertoire was sequenced with immunoSEQ multiplex PCR; TCRdb's copy has only in-frame clones and lacks some. The sample holds 100,000 or so clones; 91% are singletons and the top ten take approximately 0.18%. The V call is TRBV19, the J call TRBJ1-2; no reliable D call. The input for sequencing was unstimulated CD4+ T cells sorted from spleen or lymph node cells, taken before transplant. The sequence was collected from a human donor who was the organ donor for an intestinal transplant. The CDR3 region is CASSMMQFRRDGYTF. CDR3 bases: TGTGCCAGTAGTATGATGCAGTTTAGGAGGGATGGCTACACCTTC.